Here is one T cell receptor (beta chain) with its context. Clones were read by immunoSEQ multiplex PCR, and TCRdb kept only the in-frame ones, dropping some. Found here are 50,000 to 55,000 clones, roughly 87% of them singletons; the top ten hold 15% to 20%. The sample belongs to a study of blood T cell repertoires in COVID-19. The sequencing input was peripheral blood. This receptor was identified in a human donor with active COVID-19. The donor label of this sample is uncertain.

The CDR3 protein is CASSWGGAQYF. The CDR3 nucleotides read TGTGCCAGCAGCTGGGGGGGGGCCCAGTACTTC. The V gene is TRBV6-5, the J gene TRBJ2-5; 7 positions agree with TRBD2. Germline CDR1 and CDR2: MNHEY and SVGAGI. CDR3 length: 11 residues. V was clipped by 6 bases and J by 9 bases; unmatched bases: 4.